The 26 T cell receptor beta chains listed next were all sequenced from one sample in a study of T cell repertoires in cytomegalovirus infection (dated by TCRdb to between 2018 and 2020). Sequencing was carried out with an Illumina HiSeq 1500. TCRdb reran the public reads through fastp at Q25 and MiXCR, keeping productive beta chains. Entries that share a CDR3 protein sequence are merged under the most common genes and DNA. The table for this sample lists hundreds of thousands of distinct CDR3 sequences; 30% to 40% of them were counted only once. The top ten hold roughly 15% of the sample. Their antigen targets remain unknown. In light of the paper, this sample's treatment or condition label describes: in vitro stimulation with specific CMV peptide epitopes to enrich CMV-specific T cells. This specimen was cultured PBMCs, taken from culture after CMV antigen stimulation. The receptors stem from a human donor in good health (CMV status not recorded). Some clones in this sample may be carry-over from other donors' samples.

This sequence joins TRBV27 and TRBJ2-3, with 9 bases fitting TRBD2. Germline V gives CDR1 MNHEY, CDR2 SMNVEV (reference sequence). V lost 7 bases to trimming and J lost 4 bases; unmatched junction nucleotides: 6. The CDR3 spans 14 residues. CDR3 loop: CASNWAGGPDTQYF. Here the CDR3 DNA reads TGTGCCAGCAATTGGGCGGGAGGGCCAGATACGCAGTATTTT.

The genes are TRBV14 and TRBJ2-1, with a weak D call TRBD2 (7 bases). CDR1 and CDR2 (germline): SGHDN, FVKESK. The CDR3 runs to 16 residues. Trimming left V 4 bases short and J 2 bases short, with 15 bases between. CDR3 sequence: CASSPGAGVTYNEQFF. The DNA for the CDR3 is TGTGCCAGCAGCCCGGGGGCGGGGGTCACCTACAATGAGCAGTTCTTC.

Many counts were recorded for this clonotype. CDR3 loop: CASSLRAGGEAFF. The CDR3 nucleotides read TGTGCCAGCAGCTTAAGGGCAGGGGGTGAAGCTTTCTTT. The chain has TRBV7-6 and TRBJ1-1; 7 positions agree with TRBD1. The CDR3 spans 13 residues. The V segment lost 2 bases and the J segment 7 bases; nucleotides outside the gene matches: 4. The germline gives CDR1 SGHVS, CDR2 FNYEAQ.

This clonotype was seen a few times. The CDR3 here is CSAPDASGRSETQYF. The DNA of the CDR3 is TGCAGTGCCCCCGACGCTAGCGGGAGGTCAGAGACCCAGTACTTC. The chain employs TRBV20-1 and TRBJ2-5, with TRBD2 matching 11 bases. The CDR3 has 15 amino acids. The trim removed 6 bases at V and 4 bases at J, leaving 10 bases unmatched. The V gene's germline CDR1 is DFQATT and CDR2 SNEGSKA (reference sequence).

There are a few counts of this clonotype. This rearrangement joins TRBV19 to TRBJ1-5, with D uncertain. The CDR3 contains 14 residues. Germline lookup yields CDR1 LNHDA and CDR2 SQIVND (reference sequence). Deletions cut 4 bases from V and 1 base from J, with 8 bases between. CDR3 bases: TGTGCCAGTAGTAGAACGGACAGCAATCAGCCCCAGCATTTT. This gives the protein CASSRTDSNQPQHF.

This clonotype appeared a few times. The chain employs TRBV7-6 and TRBJ2-7; D gene uncertain. The V end lost 5 bases, the J end lost 1 base, and 9 bases lay between the germline ends. CDR1 SGHVS and CDR2 FNYEAQ come from the germline V gene. The CDR3 extends over 13 amino acids. The DNA of the CDR3 is TGTGCCAGCAGCCGGACCCCTTCCTACGAGCAGTACTTC. Translating gives CASSRTPSYEQYF.

The DNA for the CDR3 is TGCGCCACCGGCGGGGGACACGGATGCACTGAAGCTTTCTTT. Translated, it gives CATGGGHGCTEAFF. J is TRBJ1-1 and V is TRBV23-1; tentatively, D is TRBD1 (6 bases). TRBV23-1 is classed as an ORF, of uncertain function. This CDR3 comprises 14 residues. V was pared by 10 bases and J by 4 bases, with 19 bases between.

With regard to this clonotype: A much larger clonotype is one base distant, so this may be a read error. The missing conserved phenylalanine or tryptophan at the end of this CDR3 makes a read error likely. The rearrangement links TRBV7-2 to TRBJ2-1, with 10 bases matching TRBD2. V gave up 3 bases and J gave up 4 bases; unmatched junction bases: 3. The CDR3 extends over 15 amino acids. CDR1 and CDR2 from the germline V gene are SGHTA and FQGNSA. The CDR3: CASSLGLANYNEQFL. The CDR3 DNA is TGTGCCAGCAGCTTGGGACTAGCGAATTACAATGAGCAGTTCCTC.

This clonotype was detected ten times or more. This sequence joins TRBV7-8 and TRBJ1-3; a weak D match, TRBD1 (5 bases). Per germline, CDR1 SGHVS and CDR2 FQNEAQ. Deletions cut 4 bases from V and 5 bases from J, with 12 bases between. The CDR3 runs 14 residues. The CDR3 loop reads CASSSDIGRNTIYF. CDR3 in DNA: TGTGCCAGCAGCTCGGACATCGGTAGAAACACCATATATTTT.

This clonotype has more than one count but fewer than ten. V and J are TRBV10-3 and TRBJ1-2; 12 positions agree with TRBD1. The V gene's germline CDR1 is ENHRY and CDR2 SYGVKD. The CDR3 contains 18 residues. The V gene end was trimmed by 8 bases and the J gene end by 2 bases; junction bases not matched to a gene: 15. In DNA, the CDR3 is TGTGCCATCCAGACAACACACCGGGACAGGGGGCCGAACTATGGCTACACCTTC. Encoded protein: CAIQTTHRDRGPNYGYTF.

This clonotype showed up many times. This rearrangement joins TRBV7-2 to TRBJ1-5; D not certain. CDR1 is SGHTA and CDR2 is FQGNSA in the germline V gene. There are 15 residues in the CDR3. The V gene lost 4 bases and the J gene lost 3 bases, with 13 bases spanning the gap. This CDR3 is CASSSRDFFNQPQHF. As DNA, the CDR3 is TGTGCCAGCAGCTCTAGGGATTTCTTCAATCAGCCCCAGCATTTT. The variable domain in full, completed from reference TRBV7-2 and TRBJ1-5, reads GAGVSQSPSNKVTEKGKDVELRCDPISGHTALYWYRQSLGQGLEFLIYFQGNSAPDKSGLPSDRFSAERTGGSVSTLTIQRTQQEDSAVYLCASSSRDFFNQPQHFGDGTRLSIL.

This clonotype has a handful of counts. The V and J genes are TRBV12-3 or TRBV12-4 and TRBJ1-1, with TRBD1 matching 8 bases. The ends lost 5 bases at V and 0 bases at J; junction bases unmatched: 14. CDR3 length: 18 residues. CDR3 in DNA: TGTGCCAGCAGTCAATTGTTCAGGGGGCTATCGATGAACACTGAAGCTTTCTTT. Its translation: CASSQLFRGLSMNTEAFF.

This clonotype was observed a few times. This chain links TRBV7-6 with TRBJ2-3, with a weak D call TRBD2 (6 bases). The germline CDR1 and CDR2 sequences are SGHVS and FNYEAQ. The CDR3 length is 19 residues. V gave up 7 bases and J gave up 3 bases, with 29 bases separating them. CDR3 nucleotide sequence: TGTGCCAGCACAGCTCCCCCTAGCGCGGGCCCGCCGACGACAGATACGCAGTATTTT. Translation gives CASTAPPSAGPPTTDTQYF.

This rearrangement joins TRBV18 to TRBJ2-2, with 7 bases lining up with TRBD2. The CDR3 is made up of 16 amino acids. J lost 6 bases, V lost 3 bases, and 10 bases had no gene match. In germline, CDR1 is KGHSH, CDR2 LQKENI. CDR3 DNA sequence: TGTGCCAGCTCACCCAGCCGGGACTATAACTCCGGGGAGCTGTTTTTT. The encoded protein is CASSPSRDYNSGELFF.

The chain joins TRBV28 to TRBJ2-1; 9 nucleotides match TRBD1. Germline CDR1 is MDHEN and CDR2 is SYDVKM. CDR3 size: 16 residues. J gave up 9 bases and V 5 bases, and 14 bases lay outside the gene matches. The CDR3 reads CASSPSGTGHLGEQFF. The DNA of the CDR3 is TGTGCCAGCAGTCCATCCGGGACAGGGCACCTTGGTGAGCAGTTCTTC.

V usage is TRBV20-1 and J usage is TRBJ1-2; the D gene is possibly TRBD1 (6 bases). Deletions cut 2 bases from V and 9 bases from J, with 13 bases between. Germline V gene sequence: CDR1 DFQATT, CDR2 SNEGSKA (reference sequence). The CDR3 is 12 residues long. The CDR3 region has the DNA TGCAGTGCTAGACAACAGGGAAAGCGCTACACCTTC. This translates into CSARQQGKRYTF.

This clonotype turned up a few times. The V call is TRBV12-3 or TRBV12-4, the J call TRBJ2-7; TRBD1 matches at 11 bases. This CDR3 has 19 residues. J lost 6 bases, V lost 6 bases, and 22 bases had no gene match. The CDR3 DNA follows: TGTGCCAGCAGGCTGGACAGGGGGCTTCGGTACAGTTTTCGTCGCGAGCAGTACTTC. Translation: CASRLDRGLRYSFRREQYF.

Only a few counts were recorded for this clonotype. The chain employs TRBV6-5 and TRBJ1-1; D possibly corresponds to TRBD1 (5 bases). This CDR3 comprises 13 residues. CDR1 and CDR2 (germline): MNHEY, SVGAGI. V shed 6 bases and J shed 7 bases, with 15 bases lying between them. This CDR3 is CASSRDLLLEAFF. CDR3 nucleotides: TGTGCCAGCAGCCGGGACCTTCTTCTTGAAGCTTTCTTT.

The chain has TRBV10-3 and TRBJ2-7; D gene uncertain. There are 16 residues in the CDR3. Trimming took 5 bases from V and 6 from J, leaving 23 bases between them. Per the germline V gene, CDR1 is ENHRY and CDR2 is SYGVKD. CDR3 sequence reads: CAISPTPQADSAEQYF. Here the CDR3 DNA reads TGTGCCATCAGTCCAACCCCGCAGGCTGACTCTGCCGAGCAGTACTTC.

The chain has TRBV7-2 and TRBJ2-5; 8 nucleotides match TRBD2. Germline V gene data show CDR1 as SGHTA and CDR2 as FQGNSA. Losses at the gene ends were 4 bases for V and 3 bases for J; bases not matched to a gene: 13. The CDR3 is 17 amino acids. CDR3 sequence reads: CASSSGGLAGIKETQYF. Here the CDR3 DNA reads TGTGCCAGCAGCTCCGGTGGGCTAGCGGGCATCAAAGAGACCCAGTACTTC.

This clonotype showed up just a few times. The rearrangement uses TRBV28 and TRBJ1-6; D is perhaps TRBD1 (6 bases). The length of the CDR3 is 15 residues. The ends were cut back, 7 bases at V and 2 bases at J, with 12 bases in the middle. Germline V gene lookup returns CDR1 MDHEN and CDR2 SYDVKM. As DNA, the CDR3 is TGTGCCAGCATATTCCAGGGGACCTATAATTCACCCCTCCACTTT. Its translation is CASIFQGTYNSPLHF.

The chain joins TRBV29-1 to TRBJ2-1, with 11 nucleotides matching TRBD2. This CDR3 is built from 16 residues. Trimming removed 6 bases from V and 1 base from J; junction bases left unmatched: 8. Germline loops: CDR1 SQVTM, CDR2 ANQGSEA. CDR3 loop: CSVLAGASWSYNEQFF. The CDR3 nucleotides read TGCAGCGTACTAGCGGGAGCGTCGTGGTCCTACAATGAGCAGTTCTTC.

The chain joins TRBV2 to TRBJ1-6; D gene ambiguous. V dropped 2 bases and J dropped 7 bases, with 3 bases sitting between them. Germline assignment: CDR1 SNHLY and CDR2 FYNNEI. This CDR3 is 12 amino acids long. CDR3: CASSEQNSPLHF. CDR3 sequence (DNA): TGTGCCAGCAGTGAACAGAATTCACCCCTCCACTTT.

This chain uses TRBV27 with TRBJ2-7; 14 nucleotides align to TRBD2. Germline V gene data show CDR1 as MNHEY and CDR2 as SMNVEV (reference sequence). J lost 7 bases, V lost 5 bases, and 7 bases had no gene match. This CDR3 has 15 amino acids. The CDR3 here is CASSMGLAGAREQYF. The CDR3 DNA is TGTGCCAGCAGTATGGGACTAGCGGGAGCTCGGGAGCAGTACTTC.

The CDR3 here is CASSLNSGLAGGETQYF. The CDR3 region has the DNA TGTGCCAGCAGCTTAAATTCAGGGCTAGCGGGAGGGGAGACCCAGTACTTC. V is TRBV7-2 and J is TRBJ2-5; 12 nucleotides line up with TRBD2. The CDR3 has 17 residues. Looked up from germline, CDR1 is SGHTA and CDR2 is FQGNSA. Unmatched junction bases numbered 9, after V lost 2 bases and J lost 5 bases. Based on the CDR3 plus reference TRBV7-2 and TRBJ2-5, the full variable domain is GAGVSQSPSNKVTEKGKDVELRCDPISGHTALYWYRQSLGQGLEFLIYFQGNSAPDKSGLPSDRFSAERTGGSVSTLTIQRTQQEDSAVYLCASSLNSGLAGGETQYFGPGTRLLVL.

This clonotype was seen only a few times. This chain connects TRBV20-1 to TRBJ2-3; 7 bases fit TRBD1. There are 13 residues in the CDR3. The germline gives CDR1 DFQATT, CDR2 SNEGSKA (reference sequence). V was clipped by 6 bases and J by 1 base; unmatched bases: 4. In DNA form, the CDR3 reads TGCAGTGCGCCCGGGACAGGCACAGATACGCAGTATTTT. As protein: CSAPGTGTDTQYF.